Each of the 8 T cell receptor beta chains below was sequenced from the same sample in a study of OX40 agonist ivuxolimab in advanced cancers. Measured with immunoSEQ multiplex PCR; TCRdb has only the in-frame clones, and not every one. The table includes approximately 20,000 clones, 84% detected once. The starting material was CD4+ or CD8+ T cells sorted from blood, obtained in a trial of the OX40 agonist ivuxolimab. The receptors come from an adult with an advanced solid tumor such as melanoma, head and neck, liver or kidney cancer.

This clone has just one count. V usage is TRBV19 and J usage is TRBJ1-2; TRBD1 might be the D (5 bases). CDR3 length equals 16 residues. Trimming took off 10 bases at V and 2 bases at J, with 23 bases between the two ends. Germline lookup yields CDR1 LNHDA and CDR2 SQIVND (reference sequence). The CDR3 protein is CATGDPNRLINYGYTF. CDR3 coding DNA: TGTGCCACGGGGGACCCCAACCGCCTGATCAACTATGGCTACACCTTC. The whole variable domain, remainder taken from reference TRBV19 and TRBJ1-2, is DGGITQSPKYLFRKEGQNVTLSCEQNLNHDAMYWYRQDPGQGLRLIYYSQIVNDFQKGDIAEGYSVSREKKESFPLTVTSAQKNPTAFYLCATGDPNRLINYGYTFGSGTRLTVV.

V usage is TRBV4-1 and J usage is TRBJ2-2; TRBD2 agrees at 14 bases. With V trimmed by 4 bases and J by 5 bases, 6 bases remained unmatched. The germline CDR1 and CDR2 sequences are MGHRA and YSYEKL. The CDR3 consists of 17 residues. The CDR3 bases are TGCGCCAGCAGCCCCGGAGGACTAGCGGGAGGAACCGGGGAGCTGTTTTTT. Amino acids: CASSPGGLAGGTGELFF.

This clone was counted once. For the CDR3, the DNA is TGTGCCAGCAGCGACACAGAGACTTATGGCTACACCTTC. It is translated as CASSDTETYGYTF. V is TRBV2 and J is TRBJ1-2, with D hard to call. From germline, CDR1 is SNHLY and CDR2 FYNNEI. The CDR3 has 13 residues. Trimming took 6 bases from V and 5 from J, leaving 13 bases between them. The entire variable domain, with the rest obtained from reference TRBV2 and TRBJ1-2, is as follows: EPEVTQTPSHQVTQMGQEVILRCVPISNHLYFYWYRQILGQKVEFLVSFYNNEISEKSEIFDDQFSVERPDGSNFTLKIRSTKLEDSAMYFCASSDTETYGYTFGSGTRLTVV.

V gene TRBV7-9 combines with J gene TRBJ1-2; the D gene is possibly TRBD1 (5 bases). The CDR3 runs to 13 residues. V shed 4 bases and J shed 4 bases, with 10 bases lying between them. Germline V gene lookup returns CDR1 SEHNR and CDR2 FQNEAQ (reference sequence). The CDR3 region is CASSSDNFYGYTF. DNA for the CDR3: TGTGCCAGCAGCTCGGACAACTTCTATGGCTACACCTTC.

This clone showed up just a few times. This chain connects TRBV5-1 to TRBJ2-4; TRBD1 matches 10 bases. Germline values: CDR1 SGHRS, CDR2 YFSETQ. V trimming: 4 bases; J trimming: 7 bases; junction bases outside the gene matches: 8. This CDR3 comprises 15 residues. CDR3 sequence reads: CASSAVDRGSNIQYF. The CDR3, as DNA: TGCGCCAGCAGCGCCGTGGACAGGGGGTCCAACATTCAGTACTTC.

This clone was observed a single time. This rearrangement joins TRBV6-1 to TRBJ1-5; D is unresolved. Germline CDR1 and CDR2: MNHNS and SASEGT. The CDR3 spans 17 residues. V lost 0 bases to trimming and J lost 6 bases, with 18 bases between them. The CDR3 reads CASSEAHSGSAVQPQHF. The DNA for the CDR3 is TGTGCCAGCAGTGAAGCGCACTCAGGCAGCGCTGTTCAGCCCCAGCATTTT.

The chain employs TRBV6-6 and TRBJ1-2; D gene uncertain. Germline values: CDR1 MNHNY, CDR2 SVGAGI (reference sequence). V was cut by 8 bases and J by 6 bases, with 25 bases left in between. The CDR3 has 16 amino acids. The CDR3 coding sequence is TGTGCCAGCTCTCAACTCGACCGGCGAGAAAAGGATGGCTACACCTTC. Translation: CASSQLDRREKDGYTF.

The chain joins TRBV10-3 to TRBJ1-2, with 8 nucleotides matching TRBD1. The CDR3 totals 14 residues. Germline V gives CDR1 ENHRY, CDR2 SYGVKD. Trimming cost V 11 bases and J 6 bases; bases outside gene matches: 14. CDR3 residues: CAVRGQGDVNGYTF. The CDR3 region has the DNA TGTGCCGTCCGTGGACAGGGAGACGTAAATGGCTACACCTTC.